This T cell receptor (beta chain) was sequenced during a study of T cells after yellow fever vaccination. Study-wide background: Libraries from low-cell-number fractions were prepared with the SMART-Seq v4 Ultra Low Input RNA kit. Study findings and constraints: Of the clonotypes, a small share occurred in both CD4 and CD8 compartments.

It was through 5'RACE template switching that TCR cDNA was made, with a universal primer site and UMIs added. Using its own MiXCR run on the 5' RACE reads, TCRdb lists one record per CDR3 protein. In the table there are tens of thousands of distinct CDR3 sequences, 7.7% of which are singletons. This clonotype has a count of ten or more. Its matching antigen is unknown. The starting material was CD8+ T cells sorted from PBMCs, obtained on the day of the yellow fever booster vaccination. This TCR was recovered from a man between 25 and 39 years old who received the YFV17D yellow fever vaccine.

CDR3 in DNA: TGTGCCAGCAGTTACTCAGCGGGGGACACAGATACGCAGTATTTT. Its translation is CASSYSAGDTDTQYF. This sequence joins TRBV6-5 and TRBJ2-3, with 8 bases aligning to TRBD2. Trimming at V came to 0 bases and at J to 2 bases, leaving 1 base not matched to a gene. Per germline, CDR1 MNHEY and CDR2 SVGAGI. CDR3 length: 15 residues.